These 11 T cell receptor beta chains were sequenced from one sample in a study of PD-1 blockade in mismatch repair-deficient tumors (dated by TCRdb to between 2016 and 2019). Library preparation was by the immunoSEQ multiplex PCR assay. In its TCRdb copy, this immuneACCESS table keeps in-frame sequences only and misses some clones. Where compared with another copy, unresolved V genes explain less than half of these, and the others have no known cause. The sample profile shows some 110,000 clones; 65% to 80% of them were found once. The ten biggest clones cover about 4.5% of the sample. The sequenced sample was peripheral blood, obtained approximately 14 months after starting pembrolizumab. The receptors derive from an adult with mismatch repair-deficient cancer.

This chain joins TRBV7-9 and TRBJ1-2; D remains unclear. V lost 5 bases to trimming and J lost 0 bases, with 7 bases between them. CDR1 is SEHNR and CDR2 is FQNEAQ in the germline V gene (reference sequence). This CDR3 region has 13 residues. The CDR3 DNA reads TGTGCCAGCAGCGGACGGTCTAACTATGGCTACACCTTC. As protein: CASSGRSNYGYTF.

The J gene is TRBJ1-5, the V gene TRBV21-1; TRBD1, the table's D call, was not compared with the DNA. TRBV21-1 constitutes a pseudogene. CDR3 size: 15 residues. The CDR3 DNA is TGTGCCAGCAACACAGGGTTTGTTGGCAATCAGCCCCAGCATTTT. Protein product: CASNTGFVGNQPQHF.

This clone was detected a few times. This chain uses TRBV10-1 with TRBJ2-3, with 7 bases matching TRBD2. This CDR3 contains 15 residues. Germline V gives CDR1 WNHNN, CDR2 SYGVQD (reference sequence). With V trimmed by 2 bases and J by 1 base, 3 bases remained unmatched. This CDR3 reads CASSEPSGGTDTQYF. Written as DNA, the CDR3 is TGCGCCAGCAGTGAGCCTAGCGGTGGCACAGATACGCAGTATTTT.

The CDR3 region has the DNA TGTGCCAGCAGCCGCTCCGGGACTGGTAACAATGAGCAGTTCTTC. Translated, it gives CASSRSGTGNNEQFF. The chain has TRBV9 and TRBJ2-1; possible D gene TRBD2, 6 bases. The V gene's germline CDR1 is SGDLS and CDR2 YYNGEE. V lost 4 bases, J lost 5 bases, and 16 bases lay in between. The CDR3 has 15 amino acids.

The V and J genes are TRBV7-3 and TRBJ1-2; a possible D gene is TRBD1 (5 bases). The CDR3 sequence is 13 residues long. The V end lost 5 bases, the J end lost 6 bases, and 13 bases lay between the germline ends. The germline gives CDR1 SGHTA, CDR2 FQGTGA. The CDR3 coding sequence is TGTGCCAGCAGCAACTGGGGGGACCATGGCTACACCTTC. Protein product: CASSNWGDHGYTF. Together with reference TRBV7-3 and TRBJ1-2, the CDR3 gives the full variable domain: GAGVSQTPSNKVTEKGKYVELRCDPISGHTALYWYRQSLGQGPEFLIYFQGTGAADDSGLPNDRFFAVRPEGSVSTLKIQRTERGDSAVYLCASSNWGDHGYTFGSGTRLTVV.

This clone appeared a single time. The chain uses TRBV4-2 and TRBJ1-2; TRBD1 is a possible D gene (5 bases). V lost 2 bases and J lost 4, with 11 bases in between. CDR1 and CDR2 from the germline V gene are LGHNA and YNFKEQ. This CDR3 is 14 amino acids long. Here the CDR3 DNA reads TGTGCCAGCAGCCAATCAGACAGTGGCTATGGCTACACCTTC. It encodes CASSQSDSGYGYTF.

V gene TRBV19 combines with J gene TRBJ2-2; D is unclear. Germline CDR1 LNHDA, CDR2 SQIVND (reference sequence). V lost 7 bases, J lost 0 bases, and 12 bases lay in between. CDR3 length equals 15 residues. Here the CDR3 DNA reads TGTGCCAGTATAGCTCGGACGTCGAACACCGGGGAGCTGTTTTTT. Its translation: CASIARTSNTGELFF.

The chain uses TRBV27 and TRBJ2-2, with 9 bases identical to TRBD2. CDR1 and CDR2 from the germline V gene are MNHEY and SMNVEV (reference sequence). V was clipped by 5 bases and J by 0 bases; unmatched bases: 7. This CDR3 region has 17 residues. As DNA, the CDR3 is TGTGCCAGCAGTCGCGGGAGGGCAACCTCGAACACCGGGGAGCTGTTTTTT. Protein product: CASSRGRATSNTGELFF.

The count of this clone is one. The V gene is TRBV7-9, the J gene TRBJ1-1; a possible D gene is TRBD1 (5 bases). V lost 5 bases and J lost 0, with 7 bases in between. Germline V gene lookup returns CDR1 SEHNR and CDR2 FQNEAQ (reference sequence). The CDR3 has 13 amino acids. The CDR3 DNA is TGTGCCAGCAGCGCACAGGTGAACACTGAAGCTTTCTTT. Its protein is CASSAQVNTEAFF.

The chain couples TRBV13 to TRBJ2-1, with 13 bases fitting TRBD2. Germline assignment: CDR1 PRHDT and CDR2 FYEKMQ (reference sequence). This CDR3 comprises 16 residues. The junction had 12 bases not matched to a gene; V was cut back by 8 bases and J by 8 bases. Written as DNA, the CDR3 is TGTGCCAGCGGACTAGCGGGAGCTGGGGTTGACGATGAGCAGTTCTTC. Encoded protein: CASGLAGAGVDDEQFF.

This clone was picked up a small number of times. The V and J genes are TRBV6-6 and TRBJ2-1; D is uncertain. CDR3 size: 11 residues. Per germline, CDR1 MNHNY and CDR2 SVGAGI (reference sequence). The germline V and J ends were trimmed by 5 bases and 6 bases, with 5 bases remaining between them. This chain's CDR3 is CASSQGNEQFF. The CDR3 DNA follows: TGTGCCAGCAGTCAAGGCAATGAGCAGTTCTTC.